This TCR beta chain was sequenced for a study of shared clonotypes between healthy human individuals. Concerning this clone itself: The antigen remains unidentified.

Study results and caveats: Having only a few donors restricted how much genetic and exposure-history diversity was captured. Larger estimated richness was generally recorded for naive subsets relative to memory subsets.

An assay was performed, and its level was deep. Profiled with immunoSEQ multiplex PCR; TCRdb holds only in-frame clones, not every one. The sample comprises roughly 2 million clones, 90% to 95% of which are singletons, and around 0.13% rests with the top ten. The CDR3 is 15 residues long. Germline CDR1 and CDR2: MNHNY and SVGAGI (reference sequence). V was cut by 2 bases and J by 2 bases, with 12 bases left in between. V usage is TRBV6-6 and J usage is TRBJ1-1, with D possibly TRBD1 on 6 matching bases. The sample was naive CD4+ T cells sorted from blood. Described subset: CD45RA+ positively selected. This clonotype originated in a man younger than 35 in good health. The CDR3 reads CASSYGGGFNTEAFF. CDR3 bases: TGTGCCAGCAGTTACGGGGGGGGCTTCAACACTGAAGCTTTCTTT.